A selection of T cell receptor beta chains follows, all from one sample in a study of cytomegalovirus exposure and HLA in healthy donors. TCRdb's table, derived via immunoSEQ multiplex PCR, lists solely in-frame clones and lacks some. Here the sample spans over 95,000 clones, over 65% being singletons. Material: PBMCs. The receptors here all came from a woman in her 40s in good health and CMV-seropositive. The CDR3 runs from the conserved cysteine through the conserved F or W. Fields, in order: J gene, V gene, clone size, D gene, CDR3 protein, CDR3 DNA. The D gene is left open where the match is weak. Where a row states a size, it is once, few, many or the class of an expanded clone; other rows omit it.

TRBJ1-4,TRBV7-2,.,.,CASSYDGRAATNEKLFF,TGTGCCAGCAGCTACGACGGGCGGGCAGCAACTAATGAAAAACTGTTTTTT
TRBJ1-1,TRBV6-4,.,.,CASSVTVNTEAFF,TGTGCCAGCAGTGTGACAGTGAACACTGAAGCTTTCTTT
TRBJ2-7,TRBV6-5,.,.,CASSPSGHASEQYF,TGTGCCAGCAGTCCGTCGGGACACGCGAGCGAGCAGTACTTC
TRBJ2-7,TRBV9,.,TRBD2,CASSVSGTTSYEQYF,TGTGCCAGCAGCGTGTCCGGGACTACCTCCTACGAGCAGTACTTC
TRBJ2-1,TRBV9,.,TRBD2,CATGGAGGNEQFF,TGTGCCACGGGGGGGGCCGGGGGGAATGAGCAGTTCTTC
TRBJ2-7,TRBV21-1,once,.,CASRQSRRGGPF,TGTGCCAGCAGGCAAAGTAGGCGGGGAGGTCCCTTC
TRBJ2-1,TRBV18,once,.,CASSSDRDNEQFF,TGTGCCAGCTCATCGGACAGAGACAATGAGCAGTTCTTC
TRBJ1-6,TRBV30,.,.,CAWSAGHRSPLHF,TGTGCCTGGAGTGCAGGGCATCGCTCACCCCTCCACTTT
TRBJ2-7,TRBV5-1,.,TRBD2,CASSFGAGGSYEQYF,TGCGCCAGCAGCTTCGGAGCGGGAGGTTCCTACGAGCAGTACTTC
TRBJ2-1,TRBV5-6,.,TRBD2,CASSLLAGGAYNEQFF,TGTGCCAGCAGCTTGTTAGCGGGGGGGGCCTATAATGAGCAGTTCTTC
TRBJ1-1,TRBV6-5,once,TRBD1,CASSPQGVTFEAFF,TGTGCCAGCAGTCCCCAGGGGGTAACCTTCGAAGCTTTCTTT
TRBJ2-5,TRBV19,few,.,CASSIGRPGYRETQYF,TGTGCCAGTAGTATAGGAAGGCCGGGGTATAGGGAGACCCAGTACTTC
TRBJ2-5,TRBV2,few,TRBD2,CASSVWVAGGWEETQYF,TGTGCCAGCAGTGTCTGGGTAGCGGGAGGATGGGAAGAGACCCAGTACTTC
TRBJ2-7,TRBV29-1,.,.,CSVARQISYEQYF,TGCAGCGTTGCCCGACAGATCTCCTACGAGCAGTACTTC
TRBJ1-2,TRBV29-1,few,.,CSVGVAGNYGYTF,TGCAGCGTTGGGGTGGCAGGAAATTATGGCTACACCTTC
TRBJ1-2,TRBV18,.,.,CASSPPPGHALYGYTF,TGTGCCAGCTCACCACCGCCGGGACATGCACTCTATGGCTACACCTTC
TRBJ2-1,TRBV10-3,few,TRBD1,CAIRQTGGADNEQFF,TGTGCCATCAGACAGACAGGGGGCGCGGACAATGAGCAGTTCTTC
TRBJ2-3,TRBV9,.,.,CASSVVQGHDTQYF,TGTGCCAGCAGCGTAGTTCAGGGGCACGATACGCAGTATTTT
TRBJ2-6,TRBV10-3,once,.,CAISDPGLSSGANVLTF,TGTGCCATCAGTGATCCCGGACTTAGCTCTGGGGCCAACGTCCTGACTTTC
TRBJ2-7,TRBV27,.,.,CASSFADTSYEQYF,TGTGCCAGCAGTTTTGCGGACACCTCCTACGAGCAGTACTTC
TRBJ1-1,TRBV6-6,.,.,CASSPGTYGEAFF,TGTGCCAGCAGTCCTGGGACTTACGGGGAAGCTTTCTTT
TRBJ2-7,TRBV29-1,few,.,CSTRTEDEQYF,TGCAGCACCAGGACAGAAGACGAGCAGTACTTC